A single sample gave rise to the 17 T cell receptor beta chains below, sequenced in a study of CD4 T cells in relation to SARS-CoV-2 and coronaviruses. These TCRs' antigens remain unknown. Data came from immunoSEQ multiplex PCR; TCRdb stores just in-frame clones and leaves some out. The sample includes some 40,000 clones, roughly four fifths of them seen just once. The specimen sequenced was naive CD4+ T cells from PBMCs, cultured in vitro. The subset was: naive CD4+ T cells isolated by negative enrichment. The receptors were sampled from an adult with COVID-19.

The chain couples TRBV7-8 to TRBJ1-1; 7 positions agree with TRBD1. CDR1 and CDR2 from the germline V gene are SGHVS and FQNEAQ. The CDR3 sequence is 14 residues long. Germline trimming cut 2 bases from V and 3 bases from J; bases unmatched to any gene: 3. The CDR3 region is CASSLTGAHTEAFF. As DNA, the CDR3 is TGTGCCAGCAGCTTAACAGGGGCTCACACTGAAGCTTTCTTT.

The gene calls are TRBV10-3 and TRBJ1-1; D remains ambiguous. The V end was cut by 9 bases, the J end by 0 bases, with 20 bases between. Germline CDR1 ENHRY, CDR2 SYGVKD. The CDR3 contains 16 residues. This CDR3 reads CAIRPRTDPMNTEAFF. In nucleotides, the CDR3 is TGTGCCATTAGACCCCGGACGGATCCCATGAACACTGAAGCTTTCTTT.

This chain links TRBV27 with TRBJ2-7; tentative D call: TRBD2 (6 bases). Germline CDR1 reads MNHEY; CDR2 reads SMNVEV (reference sequence). This CDR3 has 13 residues. V lost 3 bases, J lost 4 bases, and 10 bases lay in between. CDR3 DNA sequence: TGTGCCAGCAGTTTGGCGGGGCGGTACGAGCAGTACTTC. Translating it yields CASSLAGRYEQYF.

The chain uses TRBV6-2 or TRBV6-3 and TRBJ2-1; 9 bases agree with TRBD2. The CDR3 sequence is 14 residues long. Germline CDR1 reads MNHEY; CDR2 reads SVGEGT. Trimming at V came to 6 bases and at J to 8 bases, leaving 8 bases not matched to a gene. The CDR3 loop is CASRPSGKGHEQFF. In DNA, the CDR3 is TGTGCCAGCAGACCTAGCGGGAAGGGCCATGAGCAGTTCTTC.

The CDR3 DNA reads TGTGCCAGCAGCCTAGGGGGGACAGGGTCCTACGAGCAGTACTTC. This codes for CASSLGGTGSYEQYF. The chain couples TRBV7-9 to TRBJ2-7, with 9 positions matching TRBD1. The CDR3 loop spans 15 amino acids. The ends lost 5 bases at V and 1 base at J; junction bases unmatched: 6. Germline V gives CDR1 SEHNR, CDR2 FQNEAQ (reference sequence).

This chain joins TRBV18 and TRBJ2-2; 10 bases fit TRBD2. V trimming: 1 base; J trimming: 0 bases; junction bases outside the gene matches: 8. Germline CDR1 and CDR2: KGHSH and LQKENI. This CDR3 has 19 amino acids. This chain's CDR3 is CASSPQRTSGITNTGELFF. The CDR3 region has the DNA TGTGCCAGCTCACCACAAAGGACTAGCGGAATCACGAACACCGGGGAGCTGTTTTTT.

CDR3: CASSPTSAGGPETQYF. The CDR3 DNA reads as TGCGCCAGCAGCCCAACCTCAGCGGGAGGTCCAGAGACCCAGTACTTC. The genes are TRBV5-1 and TRBJ2-5, with 9 nucleotides matching TRBD2. CDR1 is SGHRS and CDR2 is YFSETQ in the germline V gene. The CDR3 is 16 residues long. J gave up 4 bases and V 4 bases, and 11 bases lay outside the gene matches. The whole variable domain, remainder taken from reference TRBV5-1 and TRBJ2-5, is KAGVTQTPRYLIKTRGQQVTLSCSPISGHRSVSWYQQTPGQGLQFLFEYFSETQRNKGNFPGRFSGRQFSNSRSEMNVSTLELGDSALYLCASSPTSAGGPETQYFGPGTRLLVL.

The J gene is TRBJ2-5, the V gene TRBV5-1, with a weak D call TRBD1 (5 bases). V dropped 4 bases and J dropped 7 bases, with 14 bases sitting between them. CDR3 length: 13 residues. Germline values: CDR1 SGHRS, CDR2 YFSETQ. For the CDR3, the DNA is TGCGCCAGCAGCACCACAGGTAGTACGACCCAGTACTTC. It translates to CASSTTGSTTQYF.

This clone was seen a handful of times. The chain uses TRBV7-9 and TRBJ2-2, with 7 bases aligning to TRBD1. The CDR3 contains 14 residues. The germline V gene has CDR1 SEHNR and CDR2 FQNEAQ (reference sequence). V was clipped by 4 bases and J by 7 bases; unmatched bases: 6. The CDR3 sequence: CASSSTGKGGELFF. CDR3 DNA: TGTGCCAGCAGCTCGACAGGGAAGGGCGGGGAGCTGTTTTTT.

The chain combines TRBV5-5 with TRBJ1-4; the D is unclear. The CDR3 is made up of 15 amino acids. The ends were cut back, 0 bases at V and 6 bases at J, with 12 bases in the middle. Germline CDR1 and CDR2: SGHKS and YYEKEE (reference sequence). CDR3 nucleotides: TGTGCCAGCAGCTTGGGCCGCCGGCCCGATGAAAAACTGTTTTTT. Its protein is CASSLGRRPDEKLFF.

This rearrangement joins TRBV30 to TRBJ2-5; a possible D gene is TRBD2 (5 bases). The CDR3 loop spans 15 amino acids. Trimming stripped 5 bases from V and 5 bases from J, with 21 bases between. Germline-derived CDR1 and CDR2 are GTSNPN and SVGIG (reference sequence). CDR3 amino acids: CAWGPGPRVQETQYF. The CDR3 bases are TGTGCCTGGGGACCGGGTCCGAGGGTGCAGGAGACCCAGTACTTC.

J is TRBJ2-5 and V is TRBV6-1; TRBD2 matches 9 bases. The CDR3 length is 16 residues. With 1 base clipped from V and 3 bases from J, the junction kept 6 bases outside the gene matches. The germline gives CDR1 MNHNS, CDR2 SASEGT. The CDR3 here is CASSEEAGGWEETQYF. CDR3 DNA: TGTGCCAGCAGTGAAGAGGCGGGAGGGTGGGAAGAGACCCAGTACTTC.

This clone was seen only a few times. This chain uses TRBV18 with TRBJ1-4; tentative D call: TRBD1 (6 bases). V was trimmed by 2 bases and J by 5 bases, leaving 9 bases between them. Germline lookup yields CDR1 KGHSH and CDR2 LQKENI. The CDR3 consists of 14 residues. CDR3 bases: TGTGCCAGCTCACCAGGACAGTCCAATGAAAAACTGTTTTTT. This translates into CASSPGQSNEKLFF. The full variable domain, completed using reference TRBV18 and TRBJ1-4, is NAGVMQNPRHLVRRRGQEARLRCSPMKGHSHVYWYRQLPEEGLKFMVYLQKENIIDESGMPKERFSAEFPKEGPSILRIQQVVRGDSAAYFCASSPGQSNEKLFFGSGTQLSVL.

This clone was counted a few times. V and J are TRBV25-1 and TRBJ2-7; D unresolved. The V and J ends lost 3 bases and 13 bases respectively, with 25 bases between them. The CDR3 has 15 residues. The germline gives CDR1 MGHDK, CDR2 SYGVNS. The CDR3 spells CASSEGSGWATRIYF. DNA for the CDR3: TGTGCCAGCAGTGAGGGGTCCGGATGGGCCACCCGAATATACTTC.

The J gene is TRBJ2-5, the V gene TRBV18; no definite D call. The CDR3 sequence is 13 residues long. CDR1 and CDR2 from the germline V gene are KGHSH and LQKENI. With 1 base removed from V and 4 bases from J, the gap between germline ends came to 7 bases. The CDR3: CASSPRGIETQYF. In DNA, the CDR3 is TGTGCCAGCTCACCACGTGGGATAGAGACCCAGTACTTC. The full variable domain, in which reference TRBV18 and TRBJ2-5 provide the parts outside the CDR3, is NAGVMQNPRHLVRRRGQEARLRCSPMKGHSHVYWYRQLPEEGLKFMVYLQKENIIDESGMPKERFSAEFPKEGPSILRIQQVVRGDSAAYFCASSPRGIETQYFGPGTRLLVL.

This clone was counted a few times. V and J are TRBV2 and TRBJ1-2, with D uncertain. Trimming stripped 6 bases from V and 2 bases from J, with 4 bases between. This CDR3 is 11 amino acids long. Looked up from germline, CDR1 is SNHLY and CDR2 is FYNNEI. Written as DNA, the CDR3 is TGTGCCAGCAGGGAGAACTATGGCTACACCTTC. Residues: CASRENYGYTF.

This chain links TRBV10-3 with TRBJ2-3, with D possibly matching TRBD2 (7 bases). Germline loops: CDR1 ENHRY, CDR2 SYGVKD. This CDR3 is 16 amino acids long. V was cut by 6 bases and J by 0 bases, with 16 bases left in between. The CDR3 nucleotides read TGTGCCATCAGCGGAGGTGGGGGGGCTAGCACAGATACGCAGTATTTT. Residues: CAISGGGGASTDTQYF.